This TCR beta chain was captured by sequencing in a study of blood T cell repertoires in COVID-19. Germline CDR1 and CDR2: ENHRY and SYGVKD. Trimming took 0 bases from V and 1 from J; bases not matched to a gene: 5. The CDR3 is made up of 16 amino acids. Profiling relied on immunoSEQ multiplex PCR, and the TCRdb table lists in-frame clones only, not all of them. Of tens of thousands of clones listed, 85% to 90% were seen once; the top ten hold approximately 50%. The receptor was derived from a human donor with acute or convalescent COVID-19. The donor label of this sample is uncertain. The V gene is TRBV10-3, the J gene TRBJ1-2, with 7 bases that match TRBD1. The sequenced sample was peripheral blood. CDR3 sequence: CAISESGGGSNYGYTF. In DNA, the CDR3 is TGTGCCATCAGTGAGTCCGGAGGGGGCAGTAACTATGGCTACACCTTC.